The present entry profiles one TCR beta chain with its context. The entry originates in a study of blood T cell repertoires in COVID-19. The data were produced by immunoSEQ multiplex PCR, yet TCRdb's version contains in-frame clones alone and is incomplete. The repertoire includes about 190,000 clones, around 82% of them detected once, and 4.5% to 6.5% sits in the top ten. The CDR3 sequence is 14 residues long. After removal of 10 bases from V and 6 bases from J, the junction contained 11 bases not matched to a gene. CDR1 is MNHEY, CDR2 SVGAGI, per germline. The clonotype originates from a woman in her sixties or seventies with acute COVID-19. The J gene is TRBJ2-2, the V gene TRBV6-5, with 7 bases lining up with TRBD2. Sequenced input: PBMCs or T cells enriched from blood (not recorded which). The DNA for the CDR3 is TGTGCCACGCGGGGGTGGATCGGAGCCGGGGAGCTGTTTTTT. Translation gives CATRGWIGAGELFF.